This T cell receptor beta chain stems from a study of blood T cell repertoires in COVID-19. On the study more broadly: Acute-phase and convalescent COVID-19 samples originated in the United States, Italy and Spain.

The repertoire was sequenced with immunoSEQ multiplex PCR; TCRdb's copy has only in-frame clones and lacks some. The sample shows around 11,000 clones, around 90% of them seen only once. The V gene's germline CDR1 is MNHNS and CDR2 SASEGT. This CDR3 has 19 amino acids. J lost 5 bases, V lost 1 base, and 12 bases had no gene match. The origin of this receptor is a man aged 25-45 years with active or convalescent COVID-19. The chain carries TRBV6-1 and TRBJ1-6, with TRBD1 identical over 9 bases. The sample was peripheral blood. DNA for the CDR3: TGTGCCAGCAGTGAAGGGACAGGGGACTCTCTCTGGAATAATTCACCCCTCCACTTT. The encoded protein is CASSEGTGDSLWNNSPLHF.